These 17 T cell receptor beta chains were all obtained from the same sample, sequenced in a study of T cell responses to AZD1222 COVID-19 vaccine (dated by TCRdb to the early 2020s). The intended sense of this specimen's time point label: about 28 days (+/-7) after the second vaccine dose. The sample's treatment or condition, from its label and the paper: meningococcal conjugate vaccine given as trial control. Libraries were made using the immunoSEQ multiplex PCR assay. This immuneACCESS table, as held by TCRdb, lists in-frame sequences with V and J called but not all clones. Of the missing ones, under half trace to an unresolved V gene in checked studies; the others have no known cause. The sample data list approximately 140,000 clones, and 91% of these were observed just once. Of the sample, around 7.6% is held by the ten largest clones. The sample was peripheral blood, taken 28 days after the second dose of the MenACWY control vaccine. The receptor source for this set is an adult who received the MenACWY meningococcal vaccine as a control.

This chain joins TRBV6-1 and TRBJ1-1, with a weak D call TRBD1 (5 bases). Trimming stripped 2 bases from V and 3 bases from J, with 10 bases between. The germline V gene has CDR1 MNHNS and CDR2 SASEGT. The CDR3 is 14 amino acids. CDR3 residues: CASSELWGHTEAFF. CDR3 bases: TGTGCCAGCAGTGAATTGTGGGGCCACACTGAAGCTTTCTTT.

The chain employs TRBV15 and TRBJ1-6; the D is unclear. Germline-derived CDR1 and CDR2 are LNHNV and YYDKDF (reference sequence). CDR3 length: 14 amino acids. Between the trimmed V and J ends, which lost 1 base and 6 bases, there was a span of 7 bases. The CDR3 here is CATSRGSSNSPLHF. The CDR3 nucleotides are TGTGCCACCAGCAGAGGAAGTAGTAATTCACCCCTCCACTTT.

The rearrangement uses TRBV18 and TRBJ2-5; D gene unclear. CDR3 length: 16 amino acids. V lost 3 bases and J lost 2, with 16 bases in between. The germline gives CDR1 KGHSH, CDR2 LQKENI. CDR3 sequence reads: CASSPRRANNQETQYF. DNA for the CDR3: TGTGCCAGCTCACCCAGACGGGCCAACAATCAAGAGACCCAGTACTTC.

This sequence joins TRBV6-2 or TRBV6-3 and TRBJ2-7; the D gene is possibly TRBD1 (5 bases). Trimming left V 4 bases short and J 5 bases short, with 9 bases between. CDR1 MNHEY and CDR2 SVGEGT come from the germline V gene. The CDR3 runs to 12 residues. For the CDR3, the DNA is TGTGCCAGCAGTTCCAACAGGAACGAGCAGTACTTC. Translated: CASSSNRNEQYF.

The chain employs TRBV6-5 and TRBJ1-5; D is uncertain. Per the germline V gene, CDR1 is MNHEY and CDR2 is SVGAGI. The ends were cut back, 5 bases at V and 5 bases at J, with 10 bases in the middle. The CDR3 covers 13 residues. The DNA of the CDR3 is TGTGCCAGCAGTCCAAACGGGGATCAGCCCCAGCATTTT. Protein product: CASSPNGDQPQHF.

The gene calls are TRBV19 and TRBJ2-1; unclear D gene. The germline CDR1 and CDR2 sequences are LNHDA and SQIVND (reference sequence). The CDR3 sequence is 15 residues long. V was shortened by 6 bases and J by 0 bases, with 12 bases between the two germline ends. The DNA of the CDR3 is TGTGCCAGTAGAAGAATTGCCAGCTCCTACAATGAGCAGTTCTTC. Its translation is CASRRIASSYNEQFF.

V and J are TRBV29-1 and TRBJ2-3, with a possible D match to TRBD2 (6 bases). The germline V and J ends were trimmed by 7 bases and 5 bases, with 13 bases remaining between them. CDR1 SQVTM and CDR2 ANQGSEA come from the germline V gene. The CDR3 is 12 amino acids. CDR3 coding DNA: TGCAGCGCCGGCGGAGGGCGAGATACGCAGTATTTT. Its protein is CSAGGGRDTQYF.

The rearrangement links TRBV12-3 or TRBV12-4 to TRBJ2-7; D is ambiguous. V dropped 6 bases and J dropped 3 bases, with 12 bases sitting between them. The CDR3 is made up of 13 amino acids. Here the CDR3 reads CASSPRVNYEQYF. In DNA, the CDR3 is TGTGCCAGCAGCCCCCGAGTGAACTACGAGCAGTACTTC.

The gene calls are TRBV28 and TRBJ2-2; 8 nucleotides align to TRBD2. The germline gives CDR1 MDHEN, CDR2 SYDVKM. J gave up 5 bases and V 7 bases, and 15 bases lay outside the gene matches. The CDR3 runs 17 residues. The CDR3 loop reads CASTLGLGLAKTGELFF. The DNA for the CDR3 is TGTGCCAGCACCCTAGGCTTAGGACTAGCAAAGACCGGGGAGCTGTTTTTT.

This chain links TRBV3-1 (or the pseudogene TRBV3-2) with TRBJ2-7; D not certain. The ends were cut back, 2 bases at V and 7 bases at J, with 6 bases in the middle. The CDR3 extends over 11 amino acids. Germline lookup yields CDR1 LGHDT and CDR2 YNNKEL (reference sequence). As DNA, the CDR3 is TGTGCCAGCAGCCAACAGATGGAGCAGTACTTC. It encodes CASSQQMEQYF.

The chain couples TRBV9 to TRBJ2-1, with D possibly being TRBD2 (5 bases). This CDR3 region has 13 residues. V lost 4 bases, J lost 8 bases, and 13 bases lay in between. Germline V gene sequence: CDR1 SGDLS, CDR2 YYNGEE. The CDR3 sequence: CASSPQMRDEQFF. The DNA for the CDR3 is TGTGCCAGCAGCCCTCAGATGAGGGATGAGCAGTTCTTC.

The chain joins TRBV6-2 or TRBV6-3 to TRBJ1-1; the D is unclear. V lost 3 bases to trimming and J lost 1 base, with 6 bases between them. The CDR3 spans 13 residues. Germline CDR1 and CDR2: MNHEY and SVGEGT. As DNA, the CDR3 is TGTGCCAGCAGTTATGTAGAGAACACTGAAGCTTTCTTT. Encoded protein: CASSYVENTEAFF.

The chain carries TRBV11-2 and TRBJ1-5; TRBD1 matches 8 bases. Germline values: CDR1 SGHAT, CDR2 FQNNGV. The CDR3 consists of 15 residues. With V trimmed by 0 bases and J by 6 bases, 4 bases remained unmatched. The CDR3 here is CASSLDRGLSQPQHF. The CDR3 bases are TGTGCCAGCAGCTTAGACAGGGGGCTAAGTCAGCCCCAGCATTTT. The entire variable domain, with the rest obtained from reference TRBV11-2 and TRBJ1-5, is as follows: EAGVAQSPRYKIIEKRQSVAFWCNPISGHATLYWYQQILGQGPKLLIQFQNNGVVDDSQLPKDRFSAERLKGVDSTLKIQPAKLEDSAVYLCASSLDRGLSQPQHFGDGTRLSIL.

This clone was seen just once. This sequence joins TRBV3-1 (or the pseudogene TRBV3-2) and TRBJ2-3; D is tentatively TRBD1 or TRBD2 (5 bases each). Deletions cut 4 bases from V and 0 bases from J, with 20 bases between. Germline lookup yields CDR1 LGHDT and CDR2 YNNKEL (reference sequence). The CDR3 is 18 residues long. The CDR3 protein is CASSLGQVGTASTDTQYF. The CDR3 region has the DNA TGTGCCAGCAGCCTGGGGCAGGTAGGGACGGCTAGCACAGATACGCAGTATTTT.

The V gene is TRBV7-9, the J gene TRBJ1-3, with 7 positions matching TRBD1. The V segment lost 4 bases and the J segment 0 bases; nucleotides outside the gene matches: 3. The CDR3 runs to 15 residues. Germline V CDR1 and CDR2: SEHNR, FQNEAQ (reference sequence). CDR3 residues: CASSWDRDSGNTIYF. The CDR3 DNA is TGTGCCAGCAGCTGGGACAGAGACTCTGGAAACACCATATATTTT.

The chain combines TRBV11-2 with TRBJ2-4, with D possibly being TRBD1 or TRBD2 (5 bases each). Trimming took 1 base from V and 6 from J, leaving 19 bases between them. CDR1 and CDR2 from the germline V gene are SGHAT and FQNNGV. The CDR3 is 17 residues long. Here the CDR3 reads CASSLAPMRGRRNIQYF. As DNA, the CDR3 is TGTGCCAGCAGCTTAGCCCCAATGAGGGGACGCAGAAACATTCAGTACTTC.

The chain has TRBV28 and TRBJ2-1, with D possibly called TRBD1 or TRBD2 (6 bases each). V lost 8 bases and J 6 bases, leaving 23 bases between the germline ends. From germline, CDR1 is MDHEN and CDR2 SYDVKM. The CDR3 spans 16 residues. Here the CDR3 reads CASYSFTGGELNEQFF. The CDR3 bases are TGTGCCAGCTACTCCTTTACCGGGGGCGAACTCAATGAGCAGTTCTTC.